This passage covers 26 T cell receptor beta chains from one sample sequenced in a study of metastatic and nonmetastatic thyroid tumors (TCRdb year 2020). None of the patients had been given any treatment before thyroid surgery. The method behind the library was PCR. Sequencing instrument: Illumina HiSeq 4000. The public reads were run again by TCRdb, first through fastp at Q25 and then through MiXCR, and only productive beta chains were kept. Present in this sample are roughly 93,000 clones, roughly 13% of which were seen just once. Jointly, the top ten make up approximately 10% of the sample. The sequenced sample consisted of blood. The receptor source for this set is a female donor with papillary thyroid cancer or a benign thyroid nodule (not recorded which). Some clones in this sample may be carry-over from other donors' samples.

This clone showed up many times. This may come from a read error, since a much larger clone is one base off. The sample contains more than one DNA sequence encoding this CDR3. This chain uses TRBV6-2 or TRBV6-3 with TRBJ1-5; a possible D gene is TRBD1 (6 bases). The CDR3 extends over 14 amino acids. Germline assignment: CDR1 MNHEY and CDR2 SVGEGT. Trimming cost V 6 bases and J 1 base, with 10 bases left between them. CDR3 in amino acids: CASSLRGSNQPQHF. The CDR3 DNA reads as TGTGCCAGCAGCCTGAGGGGGAGCAATCAGCCCCAGCATTTT.

Ten or more counts support this clone. The chain has TRBV3-1 and TRBJ2-2; 9 bases are shared with TRBD2. CDR3 length: 15 residues. Losses at the gene ends were 5 bases for V and 3 bases for J; bases not matched to a gene: 4. Per the germline V gene, CDR1 is LGHDT and CDR2 is YNNKEL (reference sequence). The CDR3 DNA is TGTGCCAGCAGCTATAGCGGGAGCTACACCGGGGAGCTGTTTTTT. It yields the protein CASSYSGSYTGELFF.

In regard to this clone: A much larger clone differs by one base, so this may be a read error. V and J are TRBV9 and TRBJ2-5; 7 nucleotides agree with TRBD2. The ends lost 4 bases at V and 5 bases at J; junction bases unmatched: 17. The V gene's germline CDR1 is SGDLS and CDR2 YYNGEE. The CDR3 has 17 amino acids. For the CDR3, the DNA is TGTGCCAGCAGCACTCGTTGCTCTATAGCGGGTGGCGAGACCCAGTACTTC. The encoded protein is CASSTRCSIAGGETQYF.

This clone was seen at least ten times. V is TRBV20-1 and J is TRBJ2-3; the D is unclear. The CDR3 runs 13 residues. Trimming took 1 base from V and 5 from J, leaving 10 bases between them. Per the germline V gene, CDR1 is DFQATT and CDR2 is SNEGSKA (reference sequence). The CDR3 DNA reads as TGCAGTGCTAGAGCACACATCAAAGATACGCAGTATTTT. It specifies CSARAHIKDTQYF.

Worth noting for this clone: A read error may be the cause here, since a much bigger clone is one base away. The chain is built from TRBV7-9 and TRBJ2-1; 8 bases align to TRBD2. CDR1 and CDR2 from the germline V gene are SEHNR and FQNEAQ (reference sequence). V lost 7 bases to trimming and J lost 4 bases; unmatched junction nucleotides: 6. This CDR3 is 14 amino acids long. The CDR3 protein is CASIYSGSYNEQFF. The CDR3 DNA is TGTGCCAGCATCTACAGCGGGAGTTACAATGAGCAGTTCTTC.

This clone was picked up many times. The V gene is TRBV20-1, the J gene TRBJ2-7; 7 positions agree with TRBD2. V trimming: 0 bases; J trimming: 2 bases; junction bases outside the gene matches: 7. This CDR3 spans 15 amino acids. The germline V gene has CDR1 DFQATT and CDR2 SNEGSKA (reference sequence). CDR3 loop: CSARDYGGSPYEQYF. CDR3 sequence (DNA): TGCAGTGCTAGAGATTACGGCGGGAGCCCCTACGAGCAGTACTTC.

Comment on this clone: This may stem from a read error, because a much larger clone lies one nucleotide away. This sequence joins TRBV5-5 and TRBJ1-1; D is ambiguous. CDR3 size: 14 residues. The germline CDR1 and CDR2 sequences are SGHKS and YYEKEE (reference sequence). CDR3: CASSLGSMNIEAFF. CDR3 DNA sequence: TGTGCCAGCAGCTTGGGCAGTATGAACATTGAAGCTTTCTTT.

This clone was recorded at least ten times. The V call is TRBV5-5, the J call TRBJ1-3; the D is unclear. The germline gives CDR1 SGHKS, CDR2 YYEKEE (reference sequence). The CDR3 runs 15 residues. The V end lost 4 bases, the J end lost 4 bases, and 15 bases lay between the germline ends. This chain's CDR3 is CASSPRAIQGNTIYF. The CDR3 region has the DNA TGTGCCAGCAGCCCCCGGGCCATTCAAGGAAACACCATATATTTT.

This clone was recorded many times. The CDR3 loop is CASSVAFRGANGYTF. The CDR3 DNA reads as TGTGCCAGCAGCGTAGCTTTCCGGGGGGCGAATGGCTACACCTTC. This chain connects TRBV9 to TRBJ1-2, with TRBD1 as a possible D gene (6 bases). The germline gives CDR1 SGDLS, CDR2 YYNGEE. This CDR3 has 15 amino acids. The V gene lost 0 bases and the J gene lost 6 bases, with 15 bases spanning the gap.

This clone has a handful of counts. This may arise from a read error, as a much more abundant clone is one base away. The rearrangement joins TRBV10-1 to TRBJ1-4; TRBD1 is a possible D gene (6 bases). Germline lookup yields CDR1 WNHNN and CDR2 SYGVQD (reference sequence). This CDR3 comprises 15 residues. In DNA form, the CDR3 reads TGCTCCAGCAGTGAGTTCGGGGGGCGGAGGGAAAAACTGTTTTTT. This gives the protein CSSSEFGGRREKLFF.

This clone was observed at least ten times. Within the sample, other DNA sequences also encode this same CDR3. This sequence joins TRBV2 and TRBJ2-4; 9 nucleotides agree with TRBD1. The V gene's germline CDR1 is SNHLY and CDR2 FYNNEI. This CDR3 has 13 residues. The CDR3 DNA sequence: TGTGTCTCGACGGACAGGGGCAAAAACATTCAGTACTTC. It codes for CVSTDRGKNIQYF.

On this clone itself: An end of the junction does not agree with germline; a read error may underlie this. This rearrangement joins TRBV5-4 to TRBJ2-5, with a weak D call TRBD1 (5 bases). The CDR3 has 16 amino acids. Germline CDR1 is SGHNT and CDR2 is YYREEE (reference sequence). CDR3 DNA sequence: TGTGCCAGCAGCACCAAGGGGAAGGGGAAGAGAGAGACCAAGTACTTC. Its translation is CASSTKGKGKRETKYF.

The CDR3 nucleotides read TGTGCCAGCAGAAGGGACGGGGAGGGCAAGCAGTTCTTC. This encodes CASRRDGEGKQFF. V usage is TRBV5-4 and J usage is TRBJ2-1; TRBD2 matches 7 bases. The length of the CDR3 is 13 residues. J gave up 11 bases and V 5 bases, and 10 bases lay outside the gene matches. Germline V gene lookup returns CDR1 SGHNT and CDR2 YYREEE (reference sequence). Full variable domain (rest looked up from reference TRBV5-4 and TRBJ2-1): ETGVTQSPTHLIKTRGQQVTLRCSSQSGHNTVSWYQQALGQGPQFIFQYYREEENGRGNFPPRFSGLQFPNYSSELNVNALELDDSALYLCASRRDGEGKQFFGPGTRLTVL.

V and J are TRBV9 and TRBJ2-7; 9 bases line up with TRBD1. The germline gives CDR1 SGDLS, CDR2 YYNGEE. The CDR3 length is 17 residues. J lost 3 bases, V lost 0 bases, and 10 bases had no gene match. The CDR3 here is CASSVGIEGQGYYEQYF. As DNA, the CDR3 is TGTGCCAGCAGCGTAGGCATTGAAGGACAGGGGTACTACGAGCAGTACTTC.

Details on this clone: Germline is not matched at one junction end, which may reflect a read error. The chain carries TRBV20-1 and TRBJ2-5; 8 positions match TRBD2. Germline V CDR1 and CDR2: DFQATT, SNEGSKA (reference sequence). The CDR3 runs 12 residues. The CDR3 DNA follows: TGCAGTGCTAGTGGGACTAGAGAGACACAGTACTTC. It yields the protein CSASGTRETQYF.

This clone turned up a few times. This may stem from a read error, because a much larger clone lies one nucleotide away. The chain links TRBV18 to TRBJ1-1; 7 bases match TRBD1. The CDR3 contains 15 residues. Germline-derived CDR1 and CDR2 are KGHSH and LQKENI. CDR3 residues: CAGSPSGQPNTEAFF. The CDR3 DNA reads TGTGCCGGCTCACCATCGGGACAGCCAAACACTGAAGCTTTCTTT.

This clone was recorded many times. This sequence joins TRBV6-2 or TRBV6-3 and TRBJ2-5; D unresolved. CDR3 length: 12 residues. Germline CDR1 and CDR2: MNHEY and SVGEGT. The V and J ends lost 3 bases and 5 bases respectively, with 7 bases between them. This chain's CDR3 is CASSYSWETQYF. The CDR3 DNA sequence: TGTGCCAGCAGTTATTCCTGGGAGACCCAGTACTTC.

This clone has ten or more counts. This chain uses TRBV28 with TRBJ2-7, with 15 bases aligning to TRBD2. The V gene's germline CDR1 is MDHEN and CDR2 SYDVKM. V gave up 4 bases and J gave up 4 bases; unmatched junction bases: 5. CDR3 length equals 16 residues. Written as DNA, the CDR3 is TGTGCCAGCAGTTCCACCGGGACTAGCGGGAGGTACGAGCAGTACTTC. Its protein is CASSSTGTSGRYEQYF.

This clone was seen a few times. The rearrangement uses TRBV6-1 and TRBJ2-7; D is perhaps TRBD2 (8 bases). The CDR3 extends over 17 amino acids. Deletions cut 4 bases from V and 1 base from J, with 20 bases between. CDR1 and CDR2 from the germline V gene are MNHNS and SASEGT. As DNA, the CDR3 is TGTGCCAGCAGTGTAGTAGCGGGAAGGACAGGTTCCTACGAGCAGTACTTC. Encoded protein: CASSVVAGRTGSYEQYF.

This clone was detected many times. CDR3 sequence reads: CASSDFRGNGELFF. CDR3 in DNA: TGTGCCAGCAGTGACTTCAGGGGAAACGGGGAGCTGTTTTTT. V and J are TRBV2 and TRBJ2-2; tentative D call: TRBD1 (6 bases). Deletions cut 3 bases from V and 7 bases from J, with 12 bases between. The CDR3 spans 14 residues. CDR1 and CDR2 from the germline V gene are SNHLY and FYNNEI. Variable domain in full (rest from reference TRBV2 and TRBJ2-2): EPEVTQTPSHQVTQMGQEVILRCVPISNHLYFYWYRQILGQKVEFLVSFYNNEISEKSEIFDDQFSVERPDGSNFTLKIRSTKLEDSAMYFCASSDFRGNGELFFGEGSRLTVL.

This clone has at least ten counts. CDR3 residues: CASSPGQGNPTDTQYF. CDR3 DNA sequence: TGTGCCAGCAGTCCGGGACAGGGCAACCCCACAGATACGCAGTATTTT. V gene TRBV6-2 or TRBV6-3 combines with J gene TRBJ2-3; 9 bases are a match to TRBD1. There are 16 residues in the CDR3. The V and J ends lost 5 bases and 2 bases, in that order; junction bases with no gene match: 8. The germline gives CDR1 MNHEY, CDR2 SVGEGT.

This clone has a single count. This may stem from a read error, because a much larger clone lies one nucleotide away. The same CDR3 is also encoded by other DNA sequences in this sample. The gene calls are TRBV20-1 and TRBJ2-3; the D gene is possibly TRBD2 (5 bases). This CDR3 comprises 12 residues. The germline CDR1 and CDR2 sequences are DFQATT and SNEGSKA (reference sequence). The CDR3 loop reads CSATLGTDTQYF. CDR3 DNA: TGTAGTGCAACACTAGGCACGGATACGCAGTATTTT.

This chain uses TRBV2 with TRBJ2-4; a weak D match, TRBD1 (6 bases). V lost 11 bases and J 4 bases, leaving 15 bases between the germline ends. Germline V CDR1 and CDR2: SNHLY, FYNNEI. CDR3 length: 13 residues. CDR3 protein: CAGEDSLKNIQYF. The CDR3 nucleotides are TGTGCCGGCGAGGACAGTCTTAAAAACATTCAGTACTTC.

There are many counts of this clone. V gene TRBV6-1 combines with J gene TRBJ2-7, with D uncertain. Between the trimmed V and J ends, which lost 5 bases and 6 bases, there was a span of 8 bases. Germline V lookup: CDR1 MNHNS, CDR2 SASEGT. This CDR3 is built from 11 residues. The CDR3 sequence is CASSSSVEQYF. The CDR3 DNA reads as TGTGCCAGCAGTTCGTCCGTCGAGCAGTACTTC.

This clone was counted between two and nine times. V gene TRBV6-1 combines with J gene TRBJ1-3, with D unclear. CDR1 MNHNS and CDR2 SASEGT come from the germline V gene. Trimming took 2 bases from V and 0 from J, leaving 5 bases between them. This CDR3 has 14 residues. Here the CDR3 DNA reads TGTGCCAGCAGTGAATGGGTCTCTGGAAACACCATATATTTT. Protein: CASSEWVSGNTIYF.

The sample holds many counts of this clone. This chain uses TRBV12-3 or TRBV12-4 with TRBJ1-1, with a weak D call TRBD1 (5 bases). Deletions cut 8 bases from V and 4 bases from J, with 14 bases between. This CDR3 is 13 amino acids long. The CDR3 sequence: CASGSLDSTEAFF. The CDR3 DNA sequence: TGTGCCAGCGGATCCCTTGACAGCACTGAAGCTTTCTTT.